The sequence of this T cell receptor (beta chain) was determined in a study of blood T cell repertoires in COVID-19. In the study overall: The study drew acute and convalescent COVID-19 samples from the United States, Italy and Spain. T cells, B-cell-depleted T cells, or PBMCs provided the cDNA or gDNA that served as material.

Germline CDR1 and CDR2: MDHEN and SYDVKM. The CDR3 has 15 residues. Trimming cost V 7 bases and J 5 bases; bases outside gene matches: 10. In the original analysis: Cell counts per sample came from amplifying reference gene primers. Some clones are missing from TCRdb's copy, which holds only in-frame ones; the method was immunoSEQ multiplex PCR. The DNA was the basis for D and trimming; V, J and clone size are from that table. The sample yields some 240,000 clones, around 80% seen once. The receptor comes from a human donor in a cohort sampled during active COVID-19. Source material: peripheral blood. The chain combines TRBV28 with TRBJ1-4, with TRBD1 matching over 7 bases. This chain's CDR3 is CASNPGTVENEKLFF. For the CDR3, the DNA is TGTGCCAGCAACCCCGGGACAGTAGAAAATGAAAAACTGTTTTTT. Using reference TRBV28 and TRBJ1-4 for the parts outside the CDR3, the full variable domain is DVKVTQSSRYLVKRTGEKVFLECVQDMDHENMFWYRQDPGLGLRLIYFSYDVKMKEKGDIPEGYSVSREKKERFSLILESASTNQTSMYLCASNPGTVENEKLFFGSGTQLSVL.